This T cell receptor (beta chain) was sequenced for a study of early T cells in non-severe SARS-CoV-2 infection. This clonotype has at least ten counts. TCRdb called the 5' RACE reads again in MiXCR, with one record for every CDR3 protein. The sample has tens of thousands of distinct CDR3 sequences; 4% to 4.5% are singletons. The specimen was whole blood. The clonotype comes from an adult who was a healthcare worker with PCR-confirmed SARS-CoV-2 infection or an uninfected control (not recorded which).

The CDR3 sequence is CASSPDGDYGYTF. The DNA of the CDR3 is TGTGCCAGCAGCCCAGATGGGGATTACGGCTACACCTTC. The chain couples TRBV6-2 or TRBV6-3 to TRBJ1-2, with unresolved D. CDR3 size: 13 residues. The germline V and J ends were trimmed by 6 bases and 8 bases, with 16 bases remaining between them. Germline values: CDR1 MNHEY, CDR2 SVGEGT.